Listed below are T cell receptor beta chains from one sample, sequenced in a study of regulatory T cells in long-lasting Graves disease. MiXCR was run by TCRdb on the multiplex PCR reads, yielding one entry per CDR3 protein. This table has roughly 700,000 distinct CDR3 sequences, about 30% appearing once. This specimen consisted of peripheral blood mononuclear cells (PBMCs), obtained when the disease was refractory, from a patient treated with antithyroid drugs. Receptors were obtained from a female donor with Graves disease. The CDR3 runs from the conserved cysteine through the conserved F or W. Each record gives: D gene, clone size, V gene, J gene, CDR3 DNA, CDR3 protein. D genes are given only for firm matches. The size field is filled for only some rows; it gives once, few, many or a size class.

>TRBD1|-|TRBV27|TRBJ1-5
TGTGCCAGCAGTCCATTACCAGGGGGACAGCCCCAGCATTTT
CASSPLPGGQPQHF
>-|-|TRBV5-1|TRBJ2-3
TGCGCCAGCAGCTCGACTAGGCCCACAGATACGCAGTATTTT
CASSSTRPTDTQYF
>TRBD2|-|TRBV5-4|TRBJ2-1
TGTGCCAGCAGCTCCGGACTAGCGGGACTCAATGAGCAGTTCTTC
CASSSGLAGLNEQFF
>-|-|TRBV19|TRBJ1-1
TGTGCCAGTAGTATAGTCGCCGCTGAGAACACTGAAGCTTTCTTT
CASSIVAAENTEAFF
>-|few|TRBV28|TRBJ1-2
TGTGCCAGCAGTTTATTAGGCGGGACGGGACGGTTCTTC
CASSLLGGTGRFF
>-|-|TRBV5-1|TRBJ1-1
TGCGCCAGCAGCTTCTCGGACTGGGCTGAAGCTTTCTTT
CASSFSDWAEAFF
>-|once|TRBV30|TRBJ1-2
TGTGCCTGGAGTGTAGGGTCAGGGCAGAATGGCTACACCTTC
CAWSVGSGQNGYTF
>-|-|TRBV6-1|TRBJ1-1
TGTGCCAGCAGCCCCGGTGTGGGTGCTGAAGCTTTCTTT
CASSPGVGAEAFF
>TRBD1|-|TRBV9|TRBJ1-1
TGTGCCAGCAGCGCACAGGGGTCTCACACTGAAGCTTTCTTT
CASSAQGSHTEAFF
>-|few|TRBV6-5|TRBJ2-5
TGTGCCAGCAGTTACTCGCCAAGAGAGGAGACCCAGTACTTC
CASSYSPREETQYF